This T cell receptor (beta chain) emerged from a study of Graves' ophthalmopathy and Graves' hyperthyroidism. General study points: Sensitivity of around 70% and specificity of approximately 76% were achieved by the model that predicted ophthalmopathy progression.

Worth noting for this clonotype: The antigen is not known.

From germline, CDR1 is MNHNS and CDR2 SASEGT. The CDR3 is made up of 17 amino acids. Trimming took off 0 bases at V and 3 bases at J, with 12 bases between the two ends. The evidence that diagnosis relied on was clinical symptoms, serum thyroxine, TRAb, thyroid ultrasound and orbital computed tomography. For repertoire sequencing, the TCR beta CDR3 regions were amplified from RNA transcripts. An opening RT-PCR round employed HTBI primers and preceded a second-round multiplex PCR. TCRdb used MiXCR to reprocess the multiplex PCR reads, holding one entry per CDR3 protein. The table records 200,000 to 250,000 distinct CDR3 sequences, about 22% of them present only once.

Input material: peripheral blood. This TCR came from a woman aged 50 to 60 with Graves' ophthalmopathy. The chain carries TRBV6-1 and TRBJ1-6; D gene unclear. CDR3 amino acids: CASSEARTVFYNSPLHF. The CDR3 DNA reads as TGTGCCAGCAGTGAAGCGCGTACAGTCTTCTATAATTCACCCCTCCACTTT.